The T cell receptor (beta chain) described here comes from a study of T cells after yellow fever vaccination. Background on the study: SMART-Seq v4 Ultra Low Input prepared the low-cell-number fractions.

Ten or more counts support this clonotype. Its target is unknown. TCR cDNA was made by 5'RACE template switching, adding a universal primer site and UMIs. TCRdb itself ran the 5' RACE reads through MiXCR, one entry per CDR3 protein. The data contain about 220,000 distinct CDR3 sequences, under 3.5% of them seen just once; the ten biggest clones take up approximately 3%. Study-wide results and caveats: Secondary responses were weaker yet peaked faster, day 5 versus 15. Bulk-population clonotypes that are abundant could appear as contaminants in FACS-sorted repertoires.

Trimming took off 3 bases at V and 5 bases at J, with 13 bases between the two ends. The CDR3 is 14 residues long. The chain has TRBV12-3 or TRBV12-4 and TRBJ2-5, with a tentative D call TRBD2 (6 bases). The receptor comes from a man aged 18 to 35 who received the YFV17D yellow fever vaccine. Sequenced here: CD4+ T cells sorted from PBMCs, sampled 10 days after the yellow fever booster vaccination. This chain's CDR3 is CASSFFGGGETQYF. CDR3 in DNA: TGTGCCAGCAGTTTTTTCGGGGGAGGCGAGACCCAGTACTTC.